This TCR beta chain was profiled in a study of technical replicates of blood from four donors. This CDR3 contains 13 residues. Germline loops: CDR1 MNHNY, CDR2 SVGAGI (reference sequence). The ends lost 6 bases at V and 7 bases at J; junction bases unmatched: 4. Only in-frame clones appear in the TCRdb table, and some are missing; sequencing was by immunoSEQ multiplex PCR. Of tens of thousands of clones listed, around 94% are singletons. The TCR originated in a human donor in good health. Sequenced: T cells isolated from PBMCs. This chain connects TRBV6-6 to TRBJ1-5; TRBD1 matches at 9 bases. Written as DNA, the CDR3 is TGTGCCAGCAGCCAGACAGGGGGACAGCCCCAGCATTTT. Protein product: CASSQTGGQPQHF.